This T cell receptor (beta chain) was obtained from a study of T cell responses to AZD1222 COVID-19 vaccine. Study outcomes and limitations: Only after the peak T cell response were repertoires sampled.

With respect to this clone: Its antigen is still unknown.

Assay used: immunoSEQ multiplex PCR; TCRdb lists only in-frame clones, some missing. The sample holds 110,000 to 150,000 clones, 92% seen once. The V gene lost 6 bases and the J gene lost 3 bases, with 12 bases spanning the gap. The CDR3 runs 14 residues. Germline-derived CDR1 and CDR2 are MGHDK and SYGVNS. The V gene is TRBV25-1, the J gene TRBJ2-1; D is perhaps TRBD1 or TRBD2 (5 bases each). The receptor was isolated from an adult who received the AZD1222 COVID-19 vaccine. Sample: peripheral blood, taken 28 days after the second AZD1222 dose. CDR3 protein: CASSFGTGYNEQFF. The CDR3 coding sequence is TGTGCCAGCAGCTTCGGGACCGGCTACAATGAGCAGTTCTTC.